This T cell receptor (beta chain) derives from a study of T cell responses to AZD1222 COVID-19 vaccine. Study-wide points: Clonal diversity was possibly underestimated; the donors were predominantly white British and more often female. Nearly half of spike-specific TCRs reportedly target unmutated variant regions.

TCRdb's copy holds only in-frame clones and misses some; the assay was immunoSEQ multiplex PCR. The table has 55,000 to 80,000 clones, 89% seen once; the top ten hold roughly 27%. The CDR3 covers 11 residues. Germline V gene lookup returns CDR1 MNHEY and CDR2 SVGAGI. Trimming cost V 6 bases and J 5 bases, with 8 bases left between them. Concerning this clone itself: No antigen is known for it.

The receptor comes from an adult who received the AZD1222 COVID-19 vaccine. The V and J genes are TRBV6-5 and TRBJ2-7; TRBD1 might be the D (6 bases). The source was peripheral blood, collected 28 days after the second AZD1222 dose. CDR3 protein: CASRHRDEQYF. CDR3 DNA: TGTGCCAGCAGGCACAGGGACGAGCAGTACTTC.